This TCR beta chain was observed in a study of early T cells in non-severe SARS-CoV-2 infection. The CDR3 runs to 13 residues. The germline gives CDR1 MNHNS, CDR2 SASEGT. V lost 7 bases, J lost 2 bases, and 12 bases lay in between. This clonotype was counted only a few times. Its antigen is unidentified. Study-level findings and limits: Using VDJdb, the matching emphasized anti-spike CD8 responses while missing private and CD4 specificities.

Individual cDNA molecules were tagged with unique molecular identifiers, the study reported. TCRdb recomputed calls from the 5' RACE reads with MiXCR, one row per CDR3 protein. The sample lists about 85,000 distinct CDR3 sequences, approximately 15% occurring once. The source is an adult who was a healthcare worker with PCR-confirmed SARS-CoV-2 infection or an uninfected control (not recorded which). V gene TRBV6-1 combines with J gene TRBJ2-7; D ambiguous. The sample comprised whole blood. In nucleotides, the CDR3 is TGTGCCAGCAACCTTGAAAGCCCCTACGAGCAGTACTTC. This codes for CASNLESPYEQYF.